What follows are 8 T cell receptor beta chains derived from one specimen sequenced in a study of cytomegalovirus exposure and HLA in healthy donors. Vbeta (60) and Jbeta (13) primers were used in the PCR. TCRdb keeps only in-frame clones here, not all; method: immunoSEQ multiplex PCR. The repertoire holds about 170,000 clones, with around 73% as singletons. Sequences were obtained from PBMCs. All receptors come from a woman between 18 and 30 years old in good health and CMV-seropositive.

CDR3 protein: CASSQDLGRWTEAFF. The CDR3 DNA reads as TGTGCCAGCAGCCAAGATTTGGGGAGGTGGACTGAAGCTTTCTTT. The V call is TRBV14, the J call TRBJ1-1; D gene uncertain. This CDR3 is built from 15 residues. Trimming took off 0 bases at V and 5 bases at J, with 13 bases between the two ends. CDR1 and CDR2 (germline): SGHDN, FVKESK. Variable domain in full (rest from reference TRBV14 and TRBJ1-1): EAGVTQFPSHSVIEKGQTVTLRCDPISGHDNLYWYRRVMGKEIKFLLHFVKESKQDESGMPNNRFLAERTGGTYSTLKVQPAELEDSGVYFCASSQDLGRWTEAFFGQGTRLTVV.

The chain carries TRBV5-6 and TRBJ1-2; the match to TRBD1 covers 11 bases. The CDR3 totals 13 residues. The ends lost 4 bases at V and 8 bases at J; junction bases unmatched: 4. CDR1 is SGHDT, CDR2 YYEEEE, per germline. Here the CDR3 reads CASSQDRGRGYTF. The CDR3 DNA reads as TGTGCCAGCAGCCAGGACAGGGGGCGAGGCTACACCTTC.

The chain recombines TRBV7-9 with TRBJ1-2; D gene unclear. The ends were cut back, 5 bases at V and 6 bases at J, with 10 bases in the middle. From germline, CDR1 is SEHNR and CDR2 FQNEAQ (reference sequence). CDR3 size: 12 residues. CDR3 sequence: CASSTLNDGYTF. For the CDR3, the DNA is TGTGCCAGCAGCACTCTGAACGATGGCTACACCTTC.

This clone was detected once. The chain combines TRBV10-3 with TRBJ1-1; a weak D match, TRBD1 (6 bases). Trimming pared 6 bases from V and 5 bases from J, leaving 10 bases between. CDR3 length equals 12 residues. Germline lookup yields CDR1 ENHRY and CDR2 SYGVKD. The CDR3 coding sequence is TGTGCCATCAGGGCAGGGGATACTGAAGCTTTCTTT. Translating gives CAIRAGDTEAFF.

V is TRBV7-9 and J is TRBJ2-5; 11 bases are shared with TRBD1. From germline, CDR1 is SEHNR and CDR2 FQNEAQ (reference sequence). The trim removed 5 bases at V and 4 bases at J, leaving 3 bases unmatched. The CDR3 length is 14 residues. The CDR3 region has the DNA TGTGCCAGCAGCCCCGGGACAGGGGGAGAGACCCAGTACTTC. This gives the protein CASSPGTGGETQYF. Variable domain in full (rest from reference TRBV7-9 and TRBJ2-5): DTGVSQNPRHKITKRGQNVTFRCDPISEHNRLYWYRQTLGQGPEFLTYFQNEAQLEKSRLLSDRFSAERPKGSFSTLEIQRTEQGDSAMYLCASSPGTGGETQYFGPGTRLLVL.

This chain joins TRBV5-4 and TRBJ1-3; D might be TRBD1 (6 bases). The CDR3 sequence is 14 residues long. Germline lookup yields CDR1 SGHNT and CDR2 YYREEE (reference sequence). The V gene lost 2 bases and the J gene lost 1 base, with 7 bases spanning the gap. The chain's CDR3 is CASSFGTSGNTIYF. As DNA, the CDR3 is TGTGCCAGCAGCTTCGGGACATCTGGAAACACCATATATTTT.

The rearrangement uses TRBV25-1 and TRBJ1-2, with D unclear. The CDR3 is made up of 11 amino acids. Per germline, CDR1 MGHDK and CDR2 SYGVNS. Trimming left V 3 bases short and J 5 bases short, with 4 bases between. Here the CDR3 reads CASSDGYGYTF. The CDR3 nucleotides are TGTGCCAGCAGTGACGGGTATGGCTACACCTTC.

This rearrangement joins TRBV27 to TRBJ2-1; a possible D gene is TRBD2 (5 bases). CDR1 and CDR2 (germline): MNHEY, SMNVEV (reference sequence). The V and J ends lost 2 bases and 4 bases respectively, with 12 bases between them. This CDR3 is 15 amino acids long. This CDR3 reads CASSLTGLLYNEQFF. CDR3 bases: TGTGCCAGCAGTTTAACGGGGTTGCTTTACAATGAGCAGTTCTTC.